This TCR beta chain was sequenced for a study of blood T cells in healthy people across ages. A second PCR, run for roughly 7 to 12 cycles, used a sample-barcoded 5' primer plus a J-beta primer mix. TCRdb reanalysed the 5' RACE reads using MiXCR and keeps one entry per CDR3 protein. The sample has about 1.4 million distinct CDR3 sequences, approximately 63% seen once; the top ten hold 5.5% to 8%. The sample comprised blood. The source of this sequence is a man in his late teens or twenties in good health.

DNA for the CDR3: TGCAGTGCTAGAGTCCCCGGATACAATGAGCAGTTCTTC. Its translation is CSARVPGYNEQFF. The chain uses TRBV20-1 and TRBJ2-1; D remains ambiguous. Germline values: CDR1 DFQATT, CDR2 SNEGSKA (reference sequence). The CDR3 is made up of 13 amino acids. The germline V and J ends were trimmed by 1 base and 4 bases, with 8 bases remaining between them.